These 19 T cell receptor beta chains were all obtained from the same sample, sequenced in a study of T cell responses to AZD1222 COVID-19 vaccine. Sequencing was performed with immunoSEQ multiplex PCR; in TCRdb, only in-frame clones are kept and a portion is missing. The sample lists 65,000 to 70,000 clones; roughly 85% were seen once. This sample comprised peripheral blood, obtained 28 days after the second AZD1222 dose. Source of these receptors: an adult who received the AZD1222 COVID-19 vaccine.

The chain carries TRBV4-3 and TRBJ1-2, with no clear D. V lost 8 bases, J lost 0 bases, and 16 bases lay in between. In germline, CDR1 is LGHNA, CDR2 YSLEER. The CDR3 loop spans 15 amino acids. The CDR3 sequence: CASSSAREANYGYTF. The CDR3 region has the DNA TGCGCCAGCTCCTCCGCGCGCGAAGCTAACTATGGCTACACCTTC.

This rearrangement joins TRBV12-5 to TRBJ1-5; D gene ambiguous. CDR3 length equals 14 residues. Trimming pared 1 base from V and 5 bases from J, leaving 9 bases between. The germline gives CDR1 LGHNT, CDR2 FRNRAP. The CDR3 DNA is TGTGCTAGTGGTTTGGCCTCAGAGGATCAGCCCCAGCATTTT. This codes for CASGLASEDQPQHF.

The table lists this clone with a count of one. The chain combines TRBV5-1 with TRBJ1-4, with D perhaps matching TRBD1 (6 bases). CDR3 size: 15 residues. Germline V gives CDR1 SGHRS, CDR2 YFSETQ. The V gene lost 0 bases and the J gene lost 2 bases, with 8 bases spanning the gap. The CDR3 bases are TGCGCCAGCAGCTTGGATCAGGGGACTAATGAAAAACTGTTTTTT. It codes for CASSLDQGTNEKLFF.

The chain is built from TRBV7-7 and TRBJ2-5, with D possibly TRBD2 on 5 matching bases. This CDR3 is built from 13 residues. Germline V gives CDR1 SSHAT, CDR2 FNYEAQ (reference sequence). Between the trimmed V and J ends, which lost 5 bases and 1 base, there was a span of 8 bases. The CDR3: CASSRDTQETQYF. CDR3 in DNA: TGTGCCAGCAGCCGGGATACCCAAGAGACCCAGTACTTC.

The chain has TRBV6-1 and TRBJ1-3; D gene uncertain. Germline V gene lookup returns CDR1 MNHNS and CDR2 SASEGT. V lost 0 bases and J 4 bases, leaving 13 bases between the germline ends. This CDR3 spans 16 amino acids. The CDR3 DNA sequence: TGTGCCAGCAGTGAAGCGCTGGGTGCGAAAGGAAACACCATATATTTT. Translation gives CASSEALGAKGNTIYF.

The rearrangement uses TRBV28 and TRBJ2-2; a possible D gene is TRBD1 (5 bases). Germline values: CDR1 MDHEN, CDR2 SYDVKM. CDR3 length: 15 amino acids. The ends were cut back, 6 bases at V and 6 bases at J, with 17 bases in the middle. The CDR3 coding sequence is TGTGCCAGCAGGTCCGGGCTCCAAGGGGCCGGGGAGCTGTTTTTT. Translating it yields CASRSGLQGAGELFF.

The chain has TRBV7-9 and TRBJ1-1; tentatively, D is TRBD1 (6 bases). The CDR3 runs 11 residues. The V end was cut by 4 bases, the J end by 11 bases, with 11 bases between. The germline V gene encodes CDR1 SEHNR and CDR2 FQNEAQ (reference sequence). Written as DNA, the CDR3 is TGTGCCAGCAGCTCTGGGGGCAGGGCTTTCTTT. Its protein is CASSSGGRAFF.

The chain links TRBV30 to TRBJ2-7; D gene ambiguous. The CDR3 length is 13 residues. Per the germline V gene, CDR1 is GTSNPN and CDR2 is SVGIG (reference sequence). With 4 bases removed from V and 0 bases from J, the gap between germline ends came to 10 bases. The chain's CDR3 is CAWIGGSSYEQYF. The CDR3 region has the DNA TGTGCCTGGATTGGTGGAAGCTCCTACGAGCAGTACTTC. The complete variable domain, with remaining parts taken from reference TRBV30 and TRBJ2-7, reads SQTIHQWPATLVQPVGSPLSLECTVEGTSNPNLYWYRQAAGRGLQLLFYSVGIGQISSEVPQNLSASRPQDRQFILSSKKLLLSDSGFYLCAWIGGSSYEQYFGPGTRLTVT.

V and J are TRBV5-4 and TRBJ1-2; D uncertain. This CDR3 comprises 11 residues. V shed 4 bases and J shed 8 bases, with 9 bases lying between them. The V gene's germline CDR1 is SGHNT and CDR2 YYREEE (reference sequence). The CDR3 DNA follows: TGTGCCAGCAGCACCAACGCCGGCTACACCTTC. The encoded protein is CASSTNAGYTF.

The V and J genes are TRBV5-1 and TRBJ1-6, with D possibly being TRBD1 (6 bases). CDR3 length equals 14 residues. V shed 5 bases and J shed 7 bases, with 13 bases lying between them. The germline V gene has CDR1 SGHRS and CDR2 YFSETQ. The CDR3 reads CASRESTGNSPLHF. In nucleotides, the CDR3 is TGCGCCAGCAGAGAATCTACAGGGAATTCACCCCTCCACTTT.

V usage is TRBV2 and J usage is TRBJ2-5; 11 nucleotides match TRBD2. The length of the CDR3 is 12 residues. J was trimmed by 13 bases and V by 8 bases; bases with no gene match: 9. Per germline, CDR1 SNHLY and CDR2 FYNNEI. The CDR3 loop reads CASPGTSGWWYF. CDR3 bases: TGTGCCAGCCCCGGGACTAGCGGATGGTGGTACTTC.

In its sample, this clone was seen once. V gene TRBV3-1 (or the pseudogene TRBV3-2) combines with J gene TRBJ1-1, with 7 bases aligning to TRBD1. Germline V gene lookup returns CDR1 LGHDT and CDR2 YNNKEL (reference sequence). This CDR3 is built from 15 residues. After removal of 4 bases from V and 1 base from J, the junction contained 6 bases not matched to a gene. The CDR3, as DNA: TGTGCCAGCAGCCTTATACCAGGGGGGAACACTGAAGCTTTCTTT. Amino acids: CASSLIPGGNTEAFF.

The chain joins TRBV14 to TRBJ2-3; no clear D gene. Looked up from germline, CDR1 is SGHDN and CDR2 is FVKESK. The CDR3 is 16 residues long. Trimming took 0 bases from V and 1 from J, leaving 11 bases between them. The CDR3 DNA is TGTGCCAGCAGCCAAGATCCGGCCGTTCGCACAGATACGCAGTATTTT. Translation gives CASSQDPAVRTDTQYF. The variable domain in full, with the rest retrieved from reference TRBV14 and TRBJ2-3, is EAGVTQFPSHSVIEKGQTVTLRCDPISGHDNLYWYRRVMGKEIKFLLHFVKESKQDESGMPNNRFLAERTGGTYSTLKVQPAELEDSGVYFCASSQDPAVRTDTQYFGPGTRLTVL.

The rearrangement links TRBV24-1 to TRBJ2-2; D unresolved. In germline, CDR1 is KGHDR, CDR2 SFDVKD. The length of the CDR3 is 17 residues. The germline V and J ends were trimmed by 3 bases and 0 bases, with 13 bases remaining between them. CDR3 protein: CATSDPVTVTNTGELFF. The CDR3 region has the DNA TGTGCCACCAGTGATCCCGTCACGGTGACGAACACCGGGGAGCTGTTTTTT.

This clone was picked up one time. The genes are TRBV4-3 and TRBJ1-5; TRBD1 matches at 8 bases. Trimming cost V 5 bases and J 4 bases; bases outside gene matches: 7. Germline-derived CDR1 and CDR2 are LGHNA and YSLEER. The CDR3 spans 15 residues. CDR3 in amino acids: CASSIDRGRNQPQHF. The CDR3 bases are TGCGCCAGCAGCATCGACAGGGGAAGGAATCAGCCCCAGCATTTT.

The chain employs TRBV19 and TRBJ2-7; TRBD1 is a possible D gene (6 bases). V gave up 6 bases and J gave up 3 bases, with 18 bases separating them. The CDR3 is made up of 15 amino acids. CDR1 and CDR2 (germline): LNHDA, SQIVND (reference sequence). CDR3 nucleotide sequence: TGTGCCAGTAGGGCCGGAGCAGGGGTATACTACGAGCAGTACTTC. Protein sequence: CASRAGAGVYYEQYF.

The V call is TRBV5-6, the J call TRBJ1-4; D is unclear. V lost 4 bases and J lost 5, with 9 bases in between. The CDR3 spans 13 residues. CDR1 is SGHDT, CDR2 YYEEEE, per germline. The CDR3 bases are TGTGCCAGCAGCCAGTACGGGAATGAAAAACTGTTTTTT. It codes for CASSQYGNEKLFF.

CDR3 protein: CASSGGLGTGVNEQFF. The CDR3 DNA reads as TGTGCCAGCAGCGGGGGACTCGGGACAGGGGTCAATGAGCAGTTCTTC. This sequence joins TRBV7-7 and TRBJ2-1; TRBD1 matches 10 bases. V shed 5 bases and J 6 bases; nucleotides not matched to a gene: 10. The CDR3 sequence is 16 residues long. Germline CDR1 is SSHAT and CDR2 is FNYEAQ (reference sequence).

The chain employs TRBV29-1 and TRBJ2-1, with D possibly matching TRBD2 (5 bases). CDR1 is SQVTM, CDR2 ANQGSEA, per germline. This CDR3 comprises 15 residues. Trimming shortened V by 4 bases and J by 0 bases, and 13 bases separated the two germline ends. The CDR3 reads CSVGASPHSYNEQFF. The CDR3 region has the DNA TGCAGCGTTGGGGCTAGCCCACACTCCTACAATGAGCAGTTCTTC.